This T cell receptor (beta chain) was retrieved from a study of blood T cell repertoires in COVID-19. For the study at large: Sites in the United States, Italy and Spain provided acute and convalescent COVID-19 samples. T cells, B-cell-depleted T cells, or PBMCs provided the cDNA or gDNA that served as material.

This CDR3 is 13 amino acids long. CDR1 is LNHDA, CDR2 SQIVND, per germline (reference sequence). Trimming stripped 5 bases from V and 7 bases from J, with 11 bases between. Original analysis: Cell counts per sample came from amplifying reference gene primers. The repertoire was sequenced with immunoSEQ multiplex PCR; TCRdb's copy has only in-frame clones and lacks some. Clone size and V and J calls were adopted from that table, with D and trimming inferred from the DNA. The sample holds hundreds of thousands of clones, 85% to 90% seen once. The chain carries TRBV19 and TRBJ1-4; TRBD1 is a possible D gene (5 bases). Sequencing was performed on peripheral blood. This clonotype was sampled from a man over 45 with acute or convalescent COVID-19. The CDR3 protein is CASSSPGVEKLFF. CDR3 DNA sequence: TGTGCCAGTAGTTCCCCGGGGGTTGAAAAACTGTTTTTT.